Sequencing of this T cell receptor beta chain was carried out in a study of T cells in narcolepsy. The study's findings and limits: Healthy controls reportedly lacked the autoreactive clonotypes serially found in patients' blood.

This clone was seen a handful of times. Its target is not known. The assay was immunoSEQ multiplex PCR, and TCRdb's table has in-frame clones only and misses some. The sample records tens of thousands of clones, roughly four fifths being singletons. This receptor was obtained from a human donor in good health. Sequencing input: memory (CD45RA-) CD4+ T cells from blood.

CDR3: CASSLSRAEKLFF. CDR3 nucleotide sequence: TGTGCCAGCAGTTTGAGTCGGGCTGAAAAACTGTTTTTT. The chain has TRBV27 and TRBJ1-4; no clear D. Per the germline V gene, CDR1 is MNHEY and CDR2 is SMNVEV (reference sequence). The length of the CDR3 is 13 residues. The V gene lost 3 bases and the J gene lost 7 bases, with 9 bases spanning the gap.